These T cell receptor beta chains were read from a single sample in a study of T cells after yellow fever vaccination. One entry per CDR3 protein results from TCRdb running MiXCR on the 5' RACE reads. The sample shows more than 250,000 distinct CDR3 sequences, around 7% of them seen only once. The material sequenced was PBMCs, taken about 49 days after the first yellow fever vaccination. The source is a man aged 18 to 29 who received the YFV17D yellow fever vaccine. The CDR3 runs from the conserved cysteine through the conserved F or W. Fields, in order: V gene, J gene, D gene, clone size, CDR3 protein, CDR3 DNA. A D gene is named only where the DNA matches it firmly. Some rows mark clone size as missing; the rest say once, few, many or name a class of expanded clone.

v_call: TRBV4-1
j_call: TRBJ1-5
d_call: TRBD1
clone_size: few
cdr3_aa: CASSPSGGEGQPQHF
cdr3_nt: TGCGCCAGCAGCCCCTCAGGGGGCGAAGGCCAGCCCCAGCATTTT

v_call: TRBV11-2
j_call: TRBJ2-5
d_call: TRBD2
clone_size: many
cdr3_aa: CASSLERGGLGANVF
cdr3_nt: TGTGCCAGCAGCTTAGAGCGGGGGGGCCTTGGTGCAAATGTCTTC

v_call: TRBV7-2
j_call: TRBJ2-2
d_call: TRBD1
clone_size: few
cdr3_aa: CASSGQGRANTGELFF
cdr3_nt: TGTGCCAGCAGCGGACAGGGCAGGGCGAACACCGGGGAGCTGTTTTTT

v_call: TRBV2
j_call: TRBJ2-3
d_call: NA
clone_size: NA
cdr3_aa: CASSNFRKDTQYF
cdr3_nt: TGTGCCAGCAGTAATTTCCGAAAAGATACGCAGTATTTT

v_call: TRBV5-5
j_call: TRBJ1-1
d_call: NA
clone_size: NA
cdr3_aa: CASSAGEGSRAFF
cdr3_nt: TGTGCCAGCAGCGCGGGGGAGGGGTCGAGAGCTTTCTTT

v_call: TRBV3-1
j_call: TRBJ2-7
d_call: TRBD2
clone_size: NA
cdr3_aa: CASCHGTSGLKQYF
cdr3_nt: TGTGCCAGCTGCCACGGGACTAGCGGACTCAAGCAGTACTTC

v_call: TRBV5-4
j_call: TRBJ2-2
d_call: TRBD1
clone_size: NA
cdr3_aa: CASSLAGTGGAAGELFF
cdr3_nt: TGTGCCAGCAGCTTGGCAGGGACAGGGGGCGCGGCCGGGGAGCTGTTTTTT

v_call: TRBV2
j_call: TRBJ1-5
d_call: TRBD1
clone_size: few
cdr3_aa: CASSGPWTGKPGRPQHF
cdr3_nt: TGTGCCAGCAGTGGGCCGTGGACAGGGAAGCCCGGGCGGCCCCAGCATTTT

v_call: TRBV12-3/TRBV12-4
j_call: TRBJ1-2
d_call: NA
clone_size: few
cdr3_aa: CASSFAGRGGYTF
cdr3_nt: TGTGCCAGCAGTTTTGCAGGGCGTGGCGGCTACACCTTC

v_call: TRBV6-1
j_call: TRBJ1-5
d_call: TRBD1
clone_size: few
cdr3_aa: CASRPRDRASNQPQHF
cdr3_nt: TGTGCCAGCAGGCCCCGGGACAGGGCGAGCAATCAGCCCCAGCATTTT

v_call: TRBV7-2
j_call: TRBJ2-3
d_call: TRBD2
clone_size: many
cdr3_aa: CASSKAGGLTDTQYF
cdr3_nt: TGTGCCAGCAGCAAAGCGGGGGGTCTCACAGATACGCAGTATTTT

v_call: TRBV10-1
j_call: TRBJ2-1
d_call: NA
clone_size: few
cdr3_aa: CASSGSYPGNEQFF
cdr3_nt: TGCGCCAGCAGTGGTTCCTATCCGGGTAATGAGCAGTTCTTC

v_call: TRBV5-1
j_call: TRBJ2-1
d_call: NA
clone_size: few
cdr3_aa: CASSRGLGSYNEQFF
cdr3_nt: TGCGCCAGCAGCCGTGGACTGGGCTCCTACAATGAGCAGTTCTTC

v_call: TRBV29-1
j_call: TRBJ2-7
d_call: NA
clone_size: few
cdr3_aa: CSVVSRGGEQYF
cdr3_nt: TGCAGCGTTGTGAGCAGGGGCGGCGAGCAGTACTTC

v_call: TRBV18
j_call: TRBJ2-7
d_call: NA
clone_size: many
cdr3_aa: CASSPASQGSYEQYF
cdr3_nt: TGTGCCAGCTCACCGGCCTCGCAGGGGTCCTACGAGCAGTACTTC

v_call: TRBV12-3/TRBV12-4
j_call: TRBJ2-7
d_call: NA
clone_size: NA
cdr3_aa: CASSFDNSYEQYF
cdr3_nt: TGTGCCAGCAGTTTTGACAACTCCTACGAGCAGTACTTC

v_call: TRBV7-2
j_call: TRBJ2-5
d_call: NA
clone_size: few
cdr3_aa: CASSLGPSGAETQYF
cdr3_nt: TGTGCCAGCAGCTTAGGTCCTAGTGGGGCGGAGACCCAGTACTTC

v_call: TRBV6-5
j_call: TRBJ1-3
d_call: TRBD1
clone_size: many
cdr3_aa: CASSWTGGYTIYF
cdr3_nt: TGTGCCAGCAGTTGGACAGGGGGATACACCATATATTTT

v_call: TRBV7-8
j_call: TRBJ2-4
d_call: NA
clone_size: NA
cdr3_aa: CASSLYQGNIQYF
cdr3_nt: TGTGCCAGCAGCTTATATCAGGGAAACATTCAGTACTTC

v_call: TRBV5-5
j_call: TRBJ1-1
d_call: NA
clone_size: NA
cdr3_aa: CASSSPLGGQSEAFF
cdr3_nt: TGTGCCAGCAGCTCTCCCCTTGGGGGGCAGAGTGAAGCTTTCTTT

v_call: TRBV10-2
j_call: TRBJ2-2
d_call: NA
clone_size: NA
cdr3_aa: CASSESKAPAGELFF
cdr3_nt: TGCGCCAGCAGTGAGTCGAAAGCCCCTGCCGGGGAGCTGTTTTTT

v_call: TRBV7-2
j_call: TRBJ1-1
d_call: NA
clone_size: NA
cdr3_aa: CASSPPPSAGNTEAFF
cdr3_nt: TGTGCCAGCAGCCCACCACCCTCTGCGGGGAACACTGAAGCTTTCTTT

v_call: TRBV5-1
j_call: TRBJ2-5
d_call: TRBD2
clone_size: few
cdr3_aa: CASSPGLAGRLPETQYF
cdr3_nt: TGCGCCAGCAGCCCCGGACTAGCGGGGCGCCTCCCCGAGACCCAGTACTTC

v_call: TRBV7-2
j_call: TRBJ2-3
d_call: NA
clone_size: NA
cdr3_aa: CASSLVFGRTDTQYF
cdr3_nt: TGTGCCAGCAGCTTAGTCTTTGGTCGCACAGATACGCAGTATTTT

v_call: TRBV4-2
j_call: TRBJ1-2
d_call: NA
clone_size: NA
cdr3_aa: CASSTGLLGYTF
cdr3_nt: TGTGCCAGCAGCACCGGGCTCCTCGGCTACACCTTC

v_call: TRBV7-2
j_call: TRBJ2-5
d_call: TRBD1
clone_size: NA
cdr3_aa: CASSTDRAVETQYF
cdr3_nt: TGTGCCAGCAGCACAGACAGGGCCGTAGAGACCCAGTACTTC

v_call: TRBV7-9
j_call: TRBJ1-1
d_call: TRBD1
clone_size: few
cdr3_aa: CASSDNRGLSTEAFF
cdr3_nt: TGTGCCAGCAGCGATAACAGGGGGCTGAGCACTGAAGCTTTCTTT

v_call: TRBV12-3/TRBV12-4
j_call: TRBJ2-5
d_call: NA
clone_size: NA
cdr3_aa: CASSPRARETQYF
cdr3_nt: TGTGCCAGCAGTCCCAGGGCGAGGGAGACCCAGTACTTC

v_call: TRBV7-2
j_call: TRBJ1-3
d_call: NA
clone_size: many
cdr3_aa: CASSYPGNGNTIYF
cdr3_nt: TGTGCCAGCAGCTACCCAGGGAATGGAAACACCATATATTTT

v_call: TRBV30
j_call: TRBJ2-7
d_call: NA
clone_size: few
cdr3_aa: CAWSGPGAREQYF
cdr3_nt: TGTGCCTGGAGTGGGCCGGGGGCGAGGGAGCAGTACTTC

v_call: TRBV20-1
j_call: TRBJ1-1
d_call: NA
clone_size: many
cdr3_aa: CSASSGAGGTNTEAFF
cdr3_nt: TGCAGTGCTAGTTCGGGGGCAGGCGGGACGAACACTGAAGCTTTCTTT

v_call: TRBV6-2/TRBV6-3
j_call: TRBJ1-1
d_call: TRBD1
clone_size: NA
cdr3_aa: CASSYDRGRYTEAFF
cdr3_nt: TGTGCCAGCAGTTACGACAGGGGGAGATACACTGAAGCTTTCTTT

v_call: TRBV19
j_call: TRBJ2-4
d_call: NA
clone_size: NA
cdr3_aa: CASSIVPGSDIQYF
cdr3_nt: TGTGCCAGTAGTATAGTACCAGGGAGTGACATTCAGTACTTC

v_call: TRBV9
j_call: TRBJ1-3
d_call: NA
clone_size: NA
cdr3_aa: CASSSEVSSGNTIYF
cdr3_nt: TGTGCCAGCAGCTCCGAGGTCAGCTCTGGAAACACCATATATTTT

v_call: TRBV5-1
j_call: TRBJ1-6
d_call: NA
clone_size: NA
cdr3_aa: CASRPGELNSPLHF
cdr3_nt: TGCGCCAGCAGACCCGGGGAGTTGAATTCACCCCTCCACTTT

v_call: TRBV20-1
j_call: TRBJ2-1
d_call: NA
clone_size: NA
cdr3_aa: CCASLGGGGSYNEQFF
cdr3_nt: TGCTGTGCTAGTTTGGGGGGGGGCGGCTCCTACAATGAGCAGTTCTTC

v_call: TRBV19
j_call: TRBJ2-5
d_call: NA
clone_size: NA
cdr3_aa: CASSTSTEIQETQYF
cdr3_nt: TGTGCCAGTAGTACCAGCACAGAAATCCAAGAGACCCAGTACTTC

v_call: TRBV20-1
j_call: TRBJ2-3
d_call: NA
clone_size: many
cdr3_aa: CSVPVQGSTDTQYF
cdr3_nt: TGCAGTGTTCCGGTCCAGGGAAGCACAGATACGCAGTATTTT

v_call: TRBV4-1
j_call: TRBJ1-2
d_call: TRBD1
clone_size: NA
cdr3_aa: CASSQDHRQGGNYGYTF
cdr3_nt: TGCGCCAGCAGCCAAGATCACCGACAGGGCGGTAACTATGGCTACACCTTC

v_call: TRBV7-9
j_call: TRBJ2-3
d_call: NA
clone_size: few
cdr3_aa: CASSAVRIDTQYF
cdr3_nt: TGTGCCAGCAGCGCCGTACGGATCGATACGCAGTATTTT

v_call: TRBV3-1
j_call: TRBJ2-2
d_call: NA
clone_size: NA
cdr3_aa: CASSSRDTNTGELFF
cdr3_nt: TGTGCCAGCAGCTCCCGGGACACCAACACCGGGGAGCTGTTTTTT

v_call: TRBV5-4
j_call: TRBJ2-7
d_call: TRBD1
clone_size: NA
cdr3_aa: CASSYTGTGTYEQYF
cdr3_nt: TGTGCCAGCAGTTACACCGGGACAGGGACCTACGAGCAGTACTTC

v_call: TRBV4-1
j_call: TRBJ2-1
d_call: TRBD1
clone_size: NA
cdr3_aa: CASSRAGGQRGEQFF
cdr3_nt: TGCGCCAGCAGCCGAGCAGGGGGCCAGAGGGGTGAGCAGTTCTTC

v_call: TRBV3-1
j_call: TRBJ1-5
d_call: TRBD1
clone_size: few
cdr3_aa: CASSHGTGASQPQHF
cdr3_nt: TGTGCCAGCAGCCACGGGACAGGGGCAAGTCAGCCCCAGCATTTT

v_call: TRBV20-1
j_call: TRBJ1-2
d_call: NA
clone_size: NA
cdr3_aa: CSARKPSGGYTF
cdr3_nt: TGCAGTGCCCGCAAGCCTAGTGGGGGCTACACCTTC

v_call: TRBV7-2
j_call: TRBJ1-2
d_call: NA
clone_size: NA
cdr3_aa: CASSSRRDYGYTF
cdr3_nt: TGTGCCAGCAGCTCCCGGAGGGACTATGGCTACACCTTC

v_call: TRBV10-1
j_call: TRBJ1-2
d_call: NA
clone_size: few
cdr3_aa: CASSESLGYGYTF
cdr3_nt: TGCGCCAGCAGTGAGTCGTTGGGTTACGGCTACACCTTC

v_call: TRBV29-1
j_call: TRBJ2-1
d_call: TRBD1
clone_size: NA
cdr3_aa: CSALPGTGSENEQFF
cdr3_nt: TGCAGCGCTCTGCCTGGGACAGGGTCAGAGAATGAGCAGTTCTTC